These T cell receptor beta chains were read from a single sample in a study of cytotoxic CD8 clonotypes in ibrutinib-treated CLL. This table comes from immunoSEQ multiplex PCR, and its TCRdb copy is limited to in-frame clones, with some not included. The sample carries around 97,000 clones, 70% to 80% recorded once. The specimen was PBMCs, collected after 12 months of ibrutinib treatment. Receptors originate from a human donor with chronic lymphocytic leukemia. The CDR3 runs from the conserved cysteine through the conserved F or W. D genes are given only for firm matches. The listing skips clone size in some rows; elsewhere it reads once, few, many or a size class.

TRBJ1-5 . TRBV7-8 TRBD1 TGTGCCAGCAGCTTAACGGACAGGGGAATGTTTCAGCCCCAGCATTTT CASSLTDRGMFQPQHF
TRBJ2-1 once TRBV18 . TGTGCCAGCTCACCAAAAGGGGGGCCGGACGATGAGCAGTTCTTC CASSPKGGPDDEQFF
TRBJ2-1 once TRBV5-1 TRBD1 TGCGCCAGCAGCTTGGGCCAGGGGGCGAATGAGCAGTTCTTC CASSLGQGANEQFF
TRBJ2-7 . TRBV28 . TGTGCCAGCAAGATCGCAGGAATTTCCGACTACGAGCAGTACTTC CASKIAGISDYEQYF
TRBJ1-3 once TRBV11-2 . TGTGCCAGCACCCTCGGTTACTCTGGAAACACCATATATTTT CASTLGYSGNTIYF
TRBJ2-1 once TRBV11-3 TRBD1 TGTGCCAGCAGCTTAGAGGGACAGGGGTACAATGAGCAGTTCTTC CASSLEGQGYNEQFF
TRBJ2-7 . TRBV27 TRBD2 TGTGCCAGCAGTTTATCAGCGGGATACGAGCAGTACTTC CASSLSAGYEQYF
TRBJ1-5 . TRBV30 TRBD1 TGTGCCTGGAGCGGAACAGGGGGCCTTCAGCCCCAGCATTTT CAWSGTGGLQPQHF
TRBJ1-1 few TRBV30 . TGTGCCTGGAGTGGCCAGCACACTGAAGCTTTCTTT CAWSGQHTEAFF
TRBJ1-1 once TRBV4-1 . TGCGCCAGCAGCCAAGGGCCCGGGAACACTGAAGCTTTCTTT CASSQGPGNTEAFF
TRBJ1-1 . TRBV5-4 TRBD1 TGTGCCAGCAGCTCTGACAGGGGCCCCAACACTGAAGCTTTCTTT CASSSDRGPNTEAFF
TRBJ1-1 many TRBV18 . TGTGCCAGCTCACAGTCCCGGGACGTTGAAGCTTTCTTT CASSQSRDVEAFF
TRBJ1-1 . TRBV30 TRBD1 TGTGCCTGGAGGAGGGGGCTGGAAGCTTTCTTT CAWRRGLEAFF
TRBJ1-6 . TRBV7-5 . TGTGCCAGCAGCCGAAACAGGGGACCCAGCGCTGAAATGGATTCACCCCTCCACTTT CASSRNRGPSAEMDSPLHF
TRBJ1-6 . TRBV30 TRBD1 TGTGCCTGGAGTATAGGGACAGGGGGTTCACCCCTCCACTTT CAWSIGTGGSPLHF
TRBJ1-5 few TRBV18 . TGTGCCAGCTCCGAAGGGATGAGCAATCAGCCCCAGCATTTT CASSEGMSNQPQHF
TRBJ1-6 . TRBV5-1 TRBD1 TGCGCCAGCAGCGCCGGGACAGATTCACCCCTCCACTTT CASSAGTDSPLHF
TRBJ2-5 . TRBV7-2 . TGTGCCAGCAGCTCCTCGGGACTTAGGGGAGAGACCCAGTACTTC CASSSSGLRGETQYF
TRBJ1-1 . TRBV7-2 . TGTGCCAGCAGCTTGGAGCTCGGGGAAGCTTTCTTT CASSLELGEAFF
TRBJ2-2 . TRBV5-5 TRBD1 TGTGCCAGCAACTTCGGACAGGGAGCTACCGGGGAGCTGTTTTTT CASNFGQGATGELFF
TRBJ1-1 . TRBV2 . TGTGCCAGCAGTGGGGTCGGGGGGATTGAAGCTTTCTTT CASSGVGGIEAFF
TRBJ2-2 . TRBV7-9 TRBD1 TGTGCCAGCAGCAAGGGGGCGCTGGGGTGGACTGACGGGGAGCTGTTTTTT CASSKGALGWTDGELFF
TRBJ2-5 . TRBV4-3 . TGCGCCAGCAGCCAAGTGCTCGGGGGACCCCAAGAGACCCAGTACTTC CASSQVLGGPQETQYF
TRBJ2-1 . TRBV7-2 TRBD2 TGTGCCAGCAGGAGAGGTAGCGGGTCCTACAATGAGCAGTTCTTC CASRRGSGSYNEQFF
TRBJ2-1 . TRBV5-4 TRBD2 TGTGCCAGCAGCTCACACCGAAGCGGGGGGTCCTACAATGAGCAGTTCTTC CASSSHRSGGSYNEQFF
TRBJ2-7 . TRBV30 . TGTGCCTGGAGTCGCGAAATGGTTGATGGGCCCGCGGAGGAGCAGTACTTC CAWSREMVDGPAEEQYF
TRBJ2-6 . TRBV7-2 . TGTGCCAGCAGCTTAGATCGGGGGTACTCTGGGGCCAACGTCCTGACTTTC CASSLDRGYSGANVLTF
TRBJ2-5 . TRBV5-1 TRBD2 TGCGCCAGCAGCTCAGGGCGGGGGGATTCGGAGACCCAGTACTTC CASSSGRGDSETQYF
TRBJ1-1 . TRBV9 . TGTGCCAGCAGCGTAGCAAGTCAACCCCCGGTGTGGGCTTTCTTT CASSVASQPPVWAFF
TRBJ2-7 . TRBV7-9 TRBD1 TGTGCCAGCAGTACGACAGGGTCCTACGAGCAGTACTTC CASSTTGSYEQYF
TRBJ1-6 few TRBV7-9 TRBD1 TGTGCCAGCAGCAGACCGGGACAGGATAATTCACCCCTCCACTTT CASSRPGQDNSPLHF
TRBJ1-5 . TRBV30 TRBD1 TGTGCCTGGTCCGGGACAGCTAGCAATCAGCCCCAGCATTTT CAWSGTASNQPQHF
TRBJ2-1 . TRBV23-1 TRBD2 TGCGCCAGCAGGGGAAGCGGGGGAGACAATGAGCAGTTCTTC CASRGSGGDNEQFF
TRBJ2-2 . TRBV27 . TGTGCCAGCAGTAAGGGTTCGTACACCGGGGAGCTGTTTTTT CASSKGSYTGELFF
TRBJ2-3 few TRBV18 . TGTGCCAGCTCACCACCCCGGGCAACCTCCCTGGGCACAGATACGCAGTATTTT CASSPPRATSLGTDTQYF
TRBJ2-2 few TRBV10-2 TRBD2 TGCGCCAGTACGACTAGCGGGGGGTTAAGCGGGGAGCTGTTTTTT CASTTSGGLSGELFF
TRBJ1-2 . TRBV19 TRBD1 TGTGCCAGTAGTATAGATCTTGGGACAGGTGGCTATGGCTACACCTTC CASSIDLGTGGYGYTF
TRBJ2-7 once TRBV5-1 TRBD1 TGCGCCAGCAGCCAGTCCGGGACAGGCTCCTACGAGCAGTACTTC CASSQSGTGSYEQYF
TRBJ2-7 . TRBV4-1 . TGCGCCAGCAGCCACGGGGGGCCGATCACCTACGAGCAGTACTTC CASSHGGPITYEQYF
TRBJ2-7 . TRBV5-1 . TGCGCCAGTTGCATAGGACACTCAACCCCCCCTTCCGAGCAGTACTTC CASCIGHSTPPSEQYF
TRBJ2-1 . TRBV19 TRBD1 TGTGCCAGTAAGGACAGGGGGGCCAGTGAGCAGTTCTTC CASKDRGASEQFF
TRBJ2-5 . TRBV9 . TGTGCCAGCAGCATCGGACATGGAGAGACCCAGTACTTC CASSIGHGETQYF
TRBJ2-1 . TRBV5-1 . TGCGCCAGCAGCTTGGGAGACACCTACAATGAGCAGTTCTTC CASSLGDTYNEQFF
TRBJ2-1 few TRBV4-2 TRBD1 TGTGCCAGCAGCCAAGAGGGACAGGGCAATGAGCAGTTCTTC CASSQEGQGNEQFF
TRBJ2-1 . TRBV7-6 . TGTGCCAGCAGCTTGCGAAGGGGGGATTCCTACAATGAGCAGTTCTTC CASSLRRGDSYNEQFF
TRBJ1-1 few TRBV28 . TGTGCCAGCGGCTCCCACGAAGGGGGCACTGAAGCTTTCTTT CASGSHEGGTEAFF
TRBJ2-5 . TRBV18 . TGTGCCAGCTCACCAGGTCAGGGGTTCGGGACCCAGTACTTC CASSPGQGFGTQYF
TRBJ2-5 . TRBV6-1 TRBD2 TGTGCCAGCAGTGAAAGTCTAGCGGGGACCCAGTACTTC CASSESLAGTQYF
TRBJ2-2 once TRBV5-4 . TGTGCCATGACCTCCCGATTCGCGAACACCGGGGAGCTGTTTTTT CAMTSRFANTGELFF
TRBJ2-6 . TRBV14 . TGTGCCAGCAGCCGGACCGTGGGTTCTGGGGCCAACGTCCTGACTTTC CASSRTVGSGANVLTF
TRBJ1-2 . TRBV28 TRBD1 TGTGCCAGCAGTTTGACGACAGGGCATGGCTACACCTTC CASSLTTGHGYTF
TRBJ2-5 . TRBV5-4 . TGTGCCAGCAAGTCCGGACAGAAAGAGACCCAGTACTTC CASKSGQKETQYF
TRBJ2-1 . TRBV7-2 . TGTGCCAGCCGGGGGTCCTACAATGAGCAGTTCTTC CASRGSYNEQFF
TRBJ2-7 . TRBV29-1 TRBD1 TGCAGCGCGGACAGGGGGCCGGGAAACGAGCAGTACTTC CSADRGPGNEQYF
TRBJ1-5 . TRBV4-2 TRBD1 TGTGCCAGCAGCCAGGGGGGACAGGGAATTAGCCAGCCCCAGCATTTT CASSQGGQGISQPQHF
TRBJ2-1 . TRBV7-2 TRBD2 TGTGCCAGCACCCGGCCGGGGCAGCGGGGGCGGAATGAGCAGTTCTTC CASTRPGQRGRNEQFF